The clone carrying this T cell receptor beta chain occurred many times. Its cognate antigen is unknown. Germline V lookup: CDR1 SGHAT, CDR2 FQNNGV. This CDR3 comprises 14 residues. Trimming took 6 bases from V and 6 from J, leaving 16 bases between them. The data were obtained in a study of T-cell reconstitution after alpha-beta-depleted transplantation in children. Unique molecular identifiers were incorporated when the TCRbeta library was constructed. One entry per CDR3 protein results from TCRdb running MiXCR on the PCR reads. This sample yields hundreds of thousands of distinct CDR3 sequences, of which about 16% are seen a single time; under 30% belongs to the top ten. General study results and limits: In patients about two months after transplant, alpha-beta T cells reportedly arose from several hundred expanded graft clones. A year had passed since transplant, and T-cell counts and diversity by then came mostly from newly produced T cells.

The input for sequencing was PBMCs, mostly from graft donor cells, taken 360 days after TCRalphabeta/CD19-depleted stem cell transplant. The sequence was obtained from a boy younger than two who had a stem cell transplant for Wiskott-Aldrich syndrome, so the T cells may come from the graft donor. This sequence joins TRBV11-2 and TRBJ2-3; D tentatively reads TRBD1 or TRBD2 (5 bases each). The CDR3: CASRGTLGSDTQYF. Here the CDR3 DNA reads TGTGCCAGCAGAGGGACGCTAGGGTCGGATACGCAGTATTTT.